The next 8 T cell receptor beta chains were all read from a single sample in a study of blood T cell repertoires in COVID-19. Here immunoSEQ multiplex PCR was the method, and the copy in TCRdb shows in-frame clones only, minus some. Of roughly 200,000 clones in the sample, roughly 88% are singletons; the top ten hold 15% to 20%. The sequenced sample consisted of peripheral blood. These TCRs come from a man over 45 with COVID-19, enrolled during active disease.

CDR3: CASSDRDRGIRNQPQHF. The CDR3, as DNA: TGTGCCAGCAGTGACCGGGACAGGGGAATACGCAATCAGCCCCAGCATTTT. V usage is TRBV27 and J usage is TRBJ1-5, with 10 bases that match TRBD1. CDR3 length equals 17 residues. The junction had 9 bases not matched to a gene; V was cut back by 5 bases and J by 2 bases. Germline V gene lookup returns CDR1 MNHEY and CDR2 SMNVEV (reference sequence).

This chain links TRBV6-2 or TRBV6-3 with TRBJ2-1; 15 nucleotides align to TRBD2. The CDR3 totals 16 residues. J was trimmed by 8 bases and V by 4 bases; bases with no gene match: 6. CDR1 and CDR2 from the germline V gene are MNHEY and SVGEGT. CDR3 protein: CASSSGTSGRSDEQFF. Here the CDR3 DNA reads TGTGCCAGCAGTTCCGGGACTAGCGGGAGGAGTGATGAGCAGTTCTTC.

The CDR3 loop is CASSLDYDTDTQYF. Here the CDR3 DNA reads TGTGCCAGCAGCTTAGACTACGACACAGATACGCAGTATTTT. This sequence joins TRBV7-9 and TRBJ2-3; no clear D gene. The CDR3 totals 14 residues. Trimming took 1 base from V and 2 from J, leaving 7 bases between them. CDR1 SEHNR and CDR2 FQNEAQ come from the germline V gene (reference sequence).

The rearrangement joins TRBV5-1 to TRBJ1-5; D remains unclear. V shed 0 bases and J shed 4 bases, with 8 bases lying between them. The CDR3 has 14 residues. Germline V gene data show CDR1 as SGHRS and CDR2 as YFSETQ. CDR3 nucleotide sequence: TGCGCCAGCAGCTTGGCCGGCAGGAATCAGCCCCAGCATTTT. It translates to CASSLAGRNQPQHF.

This sequence joins TRBV29-1 and TRBJ1-1; 8 bases match TRBD1. The germline V gene has CDR1 SQVTM and CDR2 ANQGSEA. This CDR3 spans 12 amino acids. Trimming removed 6 bases from V and 7 bases from J; junction bases left unmatched: 7. The DNA for the CDR3 is TGCAGCGTGGCCCGACAGGGGTTTGAAGCTTTCTTT. Amino acid sequence: CSVARQGFEAFF.

This clone was seen only once. The rearrangement uses TRBV29-1 and TRBJ1-3, with D possibly TRBD1 on 5 matching bases. The ends were cut back, 4 bases at V and 0 bases at J, with 7 bases in the middle. The V gene's germline CDR1 is SQVTM and CDR2 ANQGSEA. The CDR3 is 13 amino acids. Here the CDR3 DNA reads TGCAGCGTTGGACAGACCTCTGGAAACACCATATATTTT. It is translated as CSVGQTSGNTIYF.

The rearrangement joins TRBV5-1 to TRBJ2-3, with 14 bases matching TRBD2. This CDR3 is built from 17 residues. Per the germline V gene, CDR1 is SGHRS and CDR2 is YFSETQ. With V trimmed by 4 bases and J by 6 bases, 10 bases remained unmatched. CDR3 in amino acids: CASSPGLAGAPRDTQYF. Here the CDR3 DNA reads TGCGCCAGCAGCCCGGGACTAGCGGGGGCCCCCAGGGATACGCAGTATTTT.

The rearrangement joins TRBV7-9 to TRBJ1-3; 7 nucleotides agree with TRBD1. The CDR3 length is 15 residues. With V trimmed by 5 bases and J by 2 bases, 6 bases remained unmatched. The germline gives CDR1 SEHNR, CDR2 FQNEAQ (reference sequence). The CDR3 protein is CASSGTGTAGNTIYF. CDR3 coding DNA: TGTGCCAGCAGCGGGACGGGGACAGCTGGAAACACCATATATTTT. Based on the CDR3 plus reference TRBV7-9 and TRBJ1-3, the full variable domain is DTGVSQNPRHKITKRGQNVTFRCDPISEHNRLYWYRQTLGQGPEFLTYFQNEAQLEKSRLLSDRFSAERPKGSFSTLEIQRTEQGDSAMYLCASSGTGTAGNTIYFGEGSWLTVV.